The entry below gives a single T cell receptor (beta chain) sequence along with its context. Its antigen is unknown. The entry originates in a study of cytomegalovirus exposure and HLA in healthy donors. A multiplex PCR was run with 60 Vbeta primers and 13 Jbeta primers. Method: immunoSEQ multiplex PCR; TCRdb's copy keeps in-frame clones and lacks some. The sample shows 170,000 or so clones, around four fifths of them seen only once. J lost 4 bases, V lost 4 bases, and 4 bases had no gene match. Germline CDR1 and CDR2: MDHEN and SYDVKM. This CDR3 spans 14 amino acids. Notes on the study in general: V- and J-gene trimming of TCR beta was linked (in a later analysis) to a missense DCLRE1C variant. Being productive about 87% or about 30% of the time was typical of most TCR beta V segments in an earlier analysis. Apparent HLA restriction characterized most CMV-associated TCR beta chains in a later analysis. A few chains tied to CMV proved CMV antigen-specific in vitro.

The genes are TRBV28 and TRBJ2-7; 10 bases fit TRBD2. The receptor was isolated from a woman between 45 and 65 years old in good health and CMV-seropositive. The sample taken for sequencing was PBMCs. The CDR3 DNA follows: TGTGCCAGCAGTTCTAGCGGGAGAGGGTACGAGCAGTACTTC. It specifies CASSSSGRGYEQYF.